This TCR beta chain was recorded in a study of cytomegalovirus exposure and HLA in healthy donors. Sequenced by immunoSEQ multiplex PCR; TCRdb stores in-frame clones only, minus some. The table lists about 58,000 clones, 90% of them singletons. There are a few counts of this clone. Its matching antigen is unknown. The donors belonged to the roughly 110-subject validation cohort, separate from the roughly 600-subject first cohort. Study outcomes and limitations: In vitro data verified a few CMV-associated chains as specific for CMV antigens.

The germline CDR1 and CDR2 sequences are SGDLS and YYNGEE. The ends lost 4 bases at V and 6 bases at J; junction bases unmatched: 5. The CDR3 covers 13 residues. Source material: PBMCs. The chain joins TRBV9 to TRBJ2-7; 9 bases align to TRBD1. This clonotype originated in a man aged 18-30 years in good health and CMV-seronegative. CDR3 protein: CASSSTGGGEQYF. In DNA form, the CDR3 reads TGTGCCAGCAGCTCGACAGGGGGAGGCGAGCAGTACTTC.